These 32 T cell receptor beta chains were all obtained from the same sample, sequenced in a study of T-cell reconstitution after alpha-beta-depleted transplantation in children. Preparation of the TCRbeta library involved a method that used unique molecular identifiers. One entry per CDR3 protein results from TCRdb running MiXCR on the PCR reads. The sample has approximately 520,000 distinct CDR3 sequences, about an eighth seen once. This sample comprised PBMCs, mostly from graft donor cells, obtained 180 days after TCRalphabeta/CD19-depleted stem cell transplant. The receptors were sampled from a female patient aged 2-15 years who had a stem cell transplant for aplastic anemia, so the T cells may come from the graft donor.

Only a few counts were recorded for this clonotype. The genes are TRBV12-3 or TRBV12-4 and TRBJ2-3; TRBD1 aligns across 8 bases. The CDR3 covers 13 residues. The V segment lost 6 bases and the J segment 5 bases; nucleotides outside the gene matches: 4. The CDR3 DNA reads TGTGCCAGCAGAACAGGGGGAAGAGATACGCAGTATTTT. As protein: CASRTGGRDTQYF.

This clonotype was picked up a small number of times. V usage is TRBV6-5 and J usage is TRBJ2-2; perhaps TRBD1 as D (5 bases). Deletions cut 6 bases from V and 6 bases from J, with 11 bases between. Germline values: CDR1 MNHEY, CDR2 SVGAGI. The CDR3 covers 13 residues. For the CDR3, the DNA is TGTGCCAGCAGACCTCAGGGCCCCGGGGAGCTGTTTTTT. It yields the protein CASRPQGPGELFF.

This clonotype was found many times. The CDR3 here is CASSYQGVRAFF. CDR3 in DNA: TGTGCCAGCAGTTACCAGGGGGTCCGGGCTTTCTTT. This rearrangement joins TRBV12-3 or TRBV12-4 to TRBJ1-1, with 7 bases fitting TRBD1. The V and J ends lost 4 bases and 11 bases, in that order; junction bases with no gene match: 7. CDR3 length equals 12 residues.

This clonotype appeared a few times. This sequence joins TRBV7-8 and TRBJ2-3, with D possibly being TRBD1 (6 bases). This CDR3 contains 14 residues. Trimming shortened V by 6 bases and J by 0 bases, and 10 bases separated the two germline ends. Germline CDR1 reads SGHVS; CDR2 reads FQNEAQ. The CDR3 loop reads CASRDGTSTDTQYF. The CDR3 DNA reads TGTGCCAGCAGGGACGGGACAAGCACAGATACGCAGTATTTT.

This clonotype was counted ten times or more. The V and J genes are TRBV7-2 and TRBJ2-7; no clear D gene. V was trimmed by 3 bases and J by 2 bases, leaving 17 bases between them. Germline-derived CDR1 and CDR2 are SGHTA and FQGNSA. The CDR3 has 16 residues. CDR3 nucleotides: TGTGCCAGCAGCTTTAGCCTCAGGTCCCGGGCCTACGAGCAGTACTTC. This sequence encodes CASSFSLRSRAYEQYF.

There are a few counts of this clonotype. This chain connects TRBV14 to TRBJ2-5; 7 nucleotides agree with TRBD1. CDR3 length equals 15 residues. Germline CDR1 and CDR2: SGHDN and FVKESK. V lost 1 base, J lost 2 bases, and 4 bases stayed unmatched. Here the CDR3 DNA reads TGTGCCAGCAGCCAAGCCGGGACAGCGCAAGAGACCCAGTACTTC. As protein: CASSQAGTAQETQYF.

The chain combines TRBV29-1 with TRBJ2-5; 12 nucleotides agree with TRBD2. Per the germline V gene, CDR1 is SQVTM and CDR2 is ANQGSEA. The CDR3 covers 14 residues. Unmatched junction bases numbered 3, after V lost 6 bases and J lost 1 base. CDR3 DNA sequence: TGCAGCGTCGGGGGACTAGCGGGCCAAGAGACCCAGTACTTC. Its translation: CSVGGLAGQETQYF.

This clonotype was seen more than once but under ten times. The chain has TRBV15 and TRBJ2-5, with 14 bases identical to TRBD2. J gave up 7 bases and V 2 bases, and 3 bases lay outside the gene matches. Germline V gene data show CDR1 as LNHNV and CDR2 as YYDKDF (reference sequence). This CDR3 region has 15 residues. This chain's CDR3 is CATSRKTSGRGTQYF. The CDR3 DNA is TGTGCCACCAGCAGAAAGACTAGCGGGAGGGGGACCCAGTACTTC.

This rearrangement joins TRBV28 to TRBJ1-5; 8 bases line up with TRBD1. The germline V gene has CDR1 MDHEN and CDR2 SYDVKM. CDR3 length: 20 amino acids. The V and J ends lost 3 bases and 0 bases, in that order; junction bases with no gene match: 16. DNA for the CDR3: TGTGCCAGCAGTTTTTTCTACTCCGGGACAGGATACTATAGCAATCAGCCCCAGCATTTT. Its translation is CASSFFYSGTGYYSNQPQHF.

This clonotype was seen ten or more times. This chain joins TRBV28 and TRBJ2-6; no reliable D call. The germline V gene encodes CDR1 MDHEN and CDR2 SYDVKM. With 2 bases removed from V and 0 bases from J, the gap between germline ends came to 8 bases. There are 16 residues in the CDR3. The DNA for the CDR3 is TGTGCCAGCAGTTTAGGAAAGAGCTCTGGGGCCAACGTCCTGACTTTC. The encoded protein is CASSLGKSSGANVLTF.

This clonotype occurred a few times. This sequence joins TRBV28 and TRBJ2-7, with 10 bases lining up with TRBD1. The J segment lost 4 bases and the V segment lost 6 bases, leaving 6 bases of the junction unmatched. The germline CDR1 and CDR2 sequences are MDHEN and SYDVKM. This CDR3 is built from 14 residues. Here the CDR3 reads CASSSGTGEYEQYV. CDR3 nucleotides: TGTGCCAGCAGCTCCGGGACAGGGGAATACGAGCAGTACGTC.

The genes are TRBV20-1 and TRBJ1-2, with D maybe TRBD1 (5 bases). Trimming removed 1 base from V and 5 bases from J, with 8 bases in between. Germline-derived CDR1 and CDR2 are DFQATT and SNEGSKA (reference sequence). The CDR3 has 12 amino acids. In nucleotides, the CDR3 is TGCAGTGCTAGAGTGGGGACGTATGGCTACACCTTC. Translated: CSARVGTYGYTF.

This clonotype appeared many times. The CDR3 sequence: CASSSGQGTEAFF. DNA of the CDR3: TGTGCCAGCAGCTCCGGACAGGGCACTGAAGCTTTCTTT. The rearrangement joins TRBV7-3 to TRBJ1-1, with 8 bases that match TRBD1. The junction had 2 bases not matched to a gene; V was cut back by 4 bases and J by 4 bases. The V gene's germline CDR1 is SGHTA and CDR2 FQGTGA. The CDR3 totals 13 residues.

Many counts were recorded for this clonotype. The chain carries TRBV4-2 and TRBJ2-5, with D hard to call. CDR3 size: 13 residues. In germline, CDR1 is LGHNA, CDR2 YNFKEQ. Trimming stripped 2 bases from V and 0 bases from J, with 4 bases between. CDR3 region: CASSQPYQETQYF. CDR3 in DNA: TGTGCCAGCAGCCAACCGTACCAAGAGACCCAGTACTTC.

The genes are TRBV28 and TRBJ2-5; D is possibly TRBD2 (5 bases). Germline V CDR1 and CDR2: MDHEN, SYDVKM. The CDR3 has 17 residues. Deletions cut 8 bases from V and 5 bases from J, with 27 bases between. CDR3 protein: CASRSKPHFGVVETQYF. CDR3 DNA sequence: TGTGCCAGCCGCTCGAAACCCCACTTCGGGGTTGTGGAGACCCAGTACTTC.

The CDR3 reads CASSLPRETGELFF. For the CDR3, the DNA is TGTGCCAGCAGCTTACCCCGGGAAACCGGGGAGCTGTTTTTT. The V gene is TRBV7-8, the J gene TRBJ2-2; a weak D match, TRBD2 (5 bases). This CDR3 contains 14 residues. V lost 2 bases and J 5 bases, leaving 9 bases between the germline ends. The germline V gene has CDR1 SGHVS and CDR2 FQNEAQ.

This clonotype was counted a few times. The J gene is TRBJ2-1, the V gene TRBV27; no definite D call. The CDR3 is 14 residues long. Deletions cut 3 bases from V and 3 bases from J, with 9 bases between. Germline CDR1 reads MNHEY; CDR2 reads SMNVEV (reference sequence). The CDR3 DNA reads as TGTGCCAGCAGTTTCGCACAGATCTACAATGAGCAGTTCTTC. Translating gives CASSFAQIYNEQFF.

CDR3 loop: CASSLAWDISYEQYV. CDR3 bases: TGTGCCAGCAGCTTGGCCTGGGACATCTCCTACGAGCAGTACGTC. The V gene is TRBV5-5, the J gene TRBJ2-7; D might be TRBD1 (6 bases). The V end lost 0 bases, the J end lost 0 bases, and 10 bases lay between the germline ends. The CDR3 is 15 amino acids. Germline V gene sequence: CDR1 SGHKS, CDR2 YYEKEE (reference sequence).

With respect to this clonotype: This clone may be a read error of a much larger clone one base away. The chain uses TRBV12-3 or TRBV12-4 and TRBJ2-1; D may match TRBD1 or TRBD2 (5 bases each). The CDR3 extends over 13 amino acids. The ends were cut back, 2 bases at V and 13 bases at J, with 15 bases in the middle. The CDR3, as DNA: TGTGCCAGCAGTTTATTTTTGAGGGGTGACCAGTTCTTC. Protein product: CASSLFLRGDQFF.

Only a few counts were recorded for this clonotype. The chain is built from TRBV9 and TRBJ2-7; TRBD2 might be the D (7 bases). V was shortened by 4 bases and J by 4 bases, with 12 bases between the two germline ends. In germline, CDR1 is SGDLS, CDR2 YYNGEE. CDR3 size: 13 residues. The CDR3, as DNA: TGTGCCAGCAGCAAGGGGGAGGGGTACGAGCAGTACGTC. Translated: CASSKGEGYEQYV.

This clonotype was seen more than once but under ten times. The J gene is TRBJ1-1, the V gene TRBV2; D gene unclear. V was cut by 4 bases and J by 1 base, with 10 bases left in between. This CDR3 comprises 14 residues. The V gene's germline CDR1 is SNHLY and CDR2 FYNNEI. The CDR3 region has the DNA TGTGCCAGCAGTGTATTGAACGGGAACACTGAAGCTTTCTTT. This sequence encodes CASSVLNGNTEAFF.

This clonotype occurred a few times. The chain employs TRBV7-2 and TRBJ2-5; D is possibly TRBD1 (6 bases). V lost 5 bases and J 5 bases, leaving 9 bases between the germline ends. Germline CDR1 and CDR2: SGHTA and FQGNSA. This CDR3 is built from 12 residues. The DNA for the CDR3 is TGTGCCAGCAGCGCAGACAGGGAGACCCAGTACTTC. As protein: CASSADRETQYF.

This clonotype was detected only a few times. This sequence joins TRBV3-1 and TRBJ2-5; 8 bases fit TRBD1. Trimming took 0 bases from V and 3 from J; bases not matched to a gene: 6. There are 16 residues in the CDR3. Germline V gene lookup returns CDR1 LGHDT and CDR2 YNNKEL (reference sequence). CDR3 nucleotide sequence: TGTGCCAGCAGCCAAGATGGGACAGGTGCCGAAGAGACCCAGTACTTC. This encodes CASSQDGTGAEETQYF.

This clonotype turned up a few times. The chain carries TRBV28 and TRBJ2-7; 8 nucleotides align to TRBD2. The length of the CDR3 is 15 residues. CDR1 MDHEN and CDR2 SYDVKM come from the germline V gene. The V and J ends lost 4 bases and 6 bases, in that order; junction bases with no gene match: 11. The CDR3: CASSSPSAGETEQYF. The DNA of the CDR3 is TGTGCCAGCAGTTCCCCCTCAGCGGGAGAAACCGAGCAGTACTTC.

The chain joins TRBV27 to TRBJ2-3; D remains unclear. V was shortened by 3 bases and J by 2 bases, with 9 bases between the two germline ends. Germline-derived CDR1 and CDR2 are MNHEY and SMNVEV (reference sequence). The CDR3 is 14 amino acids. The CDR3 spells CASSFSESTDTQYF. DNA for the CDR3: TGTGCCAGCAGTTTCAGCGAGTCCACAGATACGCAGTATTTT.

The J gene is TRBJ1-1, the V gene TRBV3-1; D not certain. From germline, CDR1 is LGHDT and CDR2 YNNKEL (reference sequence). Trimming cost V 4 bases and J 0 bases, with 9 bases left between them. The CDR3 loop spans 14 amino acids. The CDR3 loop reads CASSRAQVNTEAFF. For the CDR3, the DNA is TGTGCCAGCAGCCGGGCTCAGGTGAACACTGAAGCTTTCTTT.

This clonotype was seen many times. The CDR3 DNA is TGCAGTGCTAATATCTTCGTCAACAATGAGCAGTTCTTC. Encoded protein: CSANIFVNNEQFF. The chain carries TRBV20-1 and TRBJ2-1; D gene uncertain. CDR1 and CDR2 from the germline V gene are DFQATT and SNEGSKA (reference sequence). The V gene lost 4 bases and the J gene lost 5 bases, with 12 bases spanning the gap. CDR3 length: 13 amino acids.

This clonotype turned up a few times. This chain links TRBV12-3 or TRBV12-4 with TRBJ2-1; a possible D gene is TRBD2 (5 bases). This CDR3 has 13 residues. Deletions cut 5 bases from V and 8 bases from J, with 13 bases between. The CDR3, as DNA: TGTGCCAGCAGTCCCCCTAGCAATGATGAGCAGTTCTTC. It codes for CASSPPSNDEQFF.

The chain recombines TRBV27 with TRBJ2-7; the match to TRBD2 covers 8 bases. Trimming removed 6 bases from V and 12 bases from J; junction bases left unmatched: 7. This CDR3 region has 11 residues. CDR1 MNHEY and CDR2 SMNVEV come from the germline V gene (reference sequence). The CDR3 DNA reads TGTGCCAGCAGCTCCGGGACTAGAAGGTACTTC. Amino acids: CASSSGTRRYF.

This chain links TRBV30 with TRBJ1-1; D remains unclear. CDR3 length: 12 residues. Germline V gives CDR1 GTSNPN, CDR2 SVGIG (reference sequence). Trimming took 3 bases from V and 8 from J, leaving 13 bases between them. This CDR3 reads CAWSVNVPEAFF. The CDR3 DNA reads as TGTGCCTGGAGCGTGAACGTTCCCGAAGCTTTCTTT.

DNA of the CDR3: TGTGCCAGCAGTATCCCGGGACAGGCCCACGAGCAGTACTTC. Its protein is CASSIPGQAHEQYF. The rearrangement links TRBV28 to TRBJ2-7; 8 nucleotides line up with TRBD1. The ends lost 5 bases at V and 5 bases at J; junction bases unmatched: 8. In germline, CDR1 is MDHEN, CDR2 SYDVKM. This CDR3 spans 14 amino acids.

This clonotype was counted a few times. The J gene is TRBJ2-1, the V gene TRBV6-2 or TRBV6-3; 10 bases map to TRBD2. The CDR3 consists of 19 residues. Germline V gives CDR1 MNHEY, CDR2 SVGEGT. V lost 3 bases and J lost 3; bases outside the gene matches: 14. The DNA of the CDR3 is TGTGCCAGCAGTTATGGATGGTCCAGGGCTAGCGGGAGCTACAATGAGCAGTTCTTC. This gives the protein CASSYGWSRASGSYNEQFF.